This is a list of T cell receptor beta chains from one sample in a study of graft-versus-host responses after intestinal transplantation. Data came from immunoSEQ multiplex PCR; TCRdb stores just in-frame clones and leaves some out. Of tens of thousands of clones listed, roughly nine tenths were seen once; the top ten hold under 6.5%. This specimen was PBMCs, taken more than 64 days after intestinal transplantation. Receptor source: a human patient who received an intestinal transplant, so some T cells may come from the graft donor. Both conserved end residues are part of each CDR3. The order of the fields is V gene, J gene, D gene, CDR3 protein, CDR3 DNA. The D gene is left open where the match is weak.

V gene: TRBV6-1; J gene: TRBJ1-1; D gene: NA; CDR3 protein: CASSERMPGARNTEAFF; CDR3 DNA: TGTGCCAGCAGTGAAAGGATGCCCGGGGCCAGGAACACTGAAGCTTTCTTT
V gene: TRBV7-2; J gene: TRBJ2-3; D gene: TRBD1; CDR3 protein: CASSIWTGARSDTQYF; CDR3 DNA: TGTGCCAGCAGCATTTGGACAGGAGCCCGTTCGGATACGCAGTATTTT
V gene: TRBV6-1; J gene: TRBJ1-1; D gene: NA; CDR3 protein: CAAYQPGGDTEAFF; CDR3 DNA: TGTGCCGCCTATCAGCCCGGGGGGGACACTGAAGCTTTCTTT
V gene: TRBV13; J gene: TRBJ2-3; D gene: TRBD1; CDR3 protein: CASSYRDRGTDTQYF; CDR3 DNA: TGTGCCAGCAGCTACCGGGACAGAGGGACAGATACGCAGTATTTT
V gene: TRBV13; J gene: TRBJ2-2; D gene: NA; CDR3 protein: CASSFGYTGELFF; CDR3 DNA: TGTGCCAGCAGCTTCGGGTACACCGGGGAGCTGTTTTTT
V gene: TRBV12-5; J gene: TRBJ1-2; D gene: NA; CDR3 protein: CASGLVGGNGYTF; CDR3 DNA: TGTGCTAGTGGTTTGGTAGGAGGGAACGGCTACACCTTC
V gene: TRBV19; J gene: TRBJ1-5; D gene: TRBD1; CDR3 protein: CASSIESGTGSSNQPQHF; CDR3 DNA: TGTGCCAGTAGTATAGAATCCGGGACAGGTTCAAGTAATCAGCCCCAGCATTTT
V gene: TRBV5-1; J gene: TRBJ2-5; D gene: NA; CDR3 protein: CASSRTAQETQYF; CDR3 DNA: TGCGCCAGCAGCCGGACAGCGCAAGAGACCCAGTACTTC
V gene: TRBV7-2; J gene: TRBJ2-3; D gene: NA; CDR3 protein: CASSLDISRGARTDTQYF; CDR3 DNA: TGTGCCAGCAGCTTAGATATCAGTCGGGGGGCGAGAACAGATACGCAGTATTTT
V gene: TRBV5-1; J gene: TRBJ2-1; D gene: NA; CDR3 protein: CASSPVWVGEDEQFF; CDR3 DNA: TGCGCCAGCAGTCCCGTTTGGGTCGGAGAAGATGAGCAGTTCTTC
V gene: TRBV5-5; J gene: TRBJ2-7; D gene: TRBD2; CDR3 protein: CASNPTSSLHEQYF; CDR3 DNA: TGTGCCAGCAACCCGACTAGCAGTCTCCACGAGCAGTACTTC
V gene: TRBV19; J gene: TRBJ1-1; D gene: NA; CDR3 protein: CASSIRGGNAPTEAFF; CDR3 DNA: TGTGCCAGTAGTATCAGAGGGGGAAACGCGCCCACTGAAGCTTTCTTT
V gene: TRBV29-1; J gene: TRBJ2-2; D gene: NA; CDR3 protein: CSVFSNTGELFF; CDR3 DNA: TGCAGCGTTTTTTCCAACACCGGGGAGCTGTTTTTT
V gene: TRBV6-1; J gene: TRBJ1-5; D gene: NA; CDR3 protein: CASSEAAGNQPQHF; CDR3 DNA: TGTGCCAGCAGTGAAGCGGCGGGCAATCAGCCCCAGCATTTT
V gene: TRBV5-1; J gene: TRBJ1-2; D gene: NA; CDR3 protein: CASSLRRDGNYGYTF; CDR3 DNA: TGCGCCAGCAGCTTGAGGAGGGATGGTAACTATGGCTACACCTTC
V gene: TRBV15; J gene: TRBJ1-2; D gene: NA; CDR3 protein: CATSQIQRCGKIYGYTF; CDR3 DNA: TGTGCCACCAGCCAGATACAAAGGTGTGGAAAGATCTATGGCTACACCTTC
V gene: TRBV7-2; J gene: TRBJ2-3; D gene: NA; CDR3 protein: CASSLPTDTQYF; CDR3 DNA: TGTGCCAGCAGCCTACCGACAGATACGCAGTATTTT
V gene: TRBV2; J gene: TRBJ2-7; D gene: NA; CDR3 protein: CASSRGVNSYEQYF; CDR3 DNA: TGTGCCAGCAGCCGGGGTGTAAACTCCTACGAGCAGTACTTC
V gene: TRBV6-5; J gene: TRBJ1-4; D gene: NA; CDR3 protein: CASSYSPRDNEKLFF; CDR3 DNA: TGTGCCAGCAGTTACTCTCCTAGGGACAATGAAAAACTGTTTTTT
V gene: TRBV5-6; J gene: TRBJ1-1; D gene: NA; CDR3 protein: CASSFTDGLNTEAFF; CDR3 DNA: TGTGCCAGCAGCTTTACCGACGGACTTAACACTGAAGCTTTCTTT
V gene: TRBV5-1; J gene: TRBJ2-1; D gene: NA; CDR3 protein: CASSLTDGSYNEQFF; CDR3 DNA: TGCGCCAGCAGCTTGACGGACGGGTCCTACAATGAGCAGTTCTTC
V gene: TRBV11-2; J gene: TRBJ2-7; D gene: NA; CDR3 protein: CATRPGLSSYEQYF; CDR3 DNA: TGTGCCACACGACCGGGACTCTCCTCCTACGAGCAGTACTTC
V gene: TRBV5-4; J gene: TRBJ2-7; D gene: TRBD1; CDR3 protein: CASSLSPLTGGFAYEQYF; CDR3 DNA: TGTGCCAGCAGCTTGTCCCCCCTTACAGGGGGCTTTGCCTACGAGCAGTACTTC
V gene: TRBV4-3; J gene: TRBJ1-1; D gene: NA; CDR3 protein: CASSQGGYTEAFF; CDR3 DNA: TGCGCCAGCAGCCAAGGGGGGTACACTGAAGCTTTCTTT